A single sample gave rise to the 28 T cell receptor beta chains below, sequenced in a study of technical replicates of blood from a few donors (dated by TCRdb to between 2016 and 2019). The library was made by the immunoSEQ multiplex PCR assay. Not all clones reach the TCRdb copy of this immuneACCESS table, which keeps in-frame sequences only. Checked studies attribute under half of the gap to unresolved V genes and leave the rest unexplained. The sample table contains more than 65,000 clones; only one count was recorded for approximately 94% of them. The ten largest clonotypes hold around 0.25% of the sample. Sequencing input: T cells isolated from PBMCs. The receptors derive from a human donor in good health.

A single count supports this clone. This sequence joins TRBV4-2 and TRBJ2-2; 9 bases are a match to TRBD1. The germline V gene has CDR1 LGHNA and CDR2 YNFKEQ. Germline trimming cut 0 bases from V and 4 bases from J; bases unmatched to any gene: 12. The CDR3 totals 19 residues. This CDR3 is CASSQDVGTGMSVTGELFF. The CDR3 nucleotides are TGTGCCAGCAGCCAAGACGTAGGGACAGGGATGTCAGTCACCGGGGAGCTGTTTTTT.

V is TRBV5-1 and J is TRBJ1-1; D possibly corresponds to TRBD1 (6 bases). Trimming cost V 4 bases and J 0 bases, with 16 bases left between them. Germline CDR1 is SGHRS and CDR2 is YFSETQ. This CDR3 comprises 16 residues. CDR3 in amino acids: CASSLAGGRVNTEAFF. CDR3 DNA sequence: TGCGCCAGCAGCCTGGCCGGGGGGCGGGTGAACACTGAAGCTTTCTTT.

This chain connects TRBV5-1 to TRBJ1-1; possible D gene TRBD1, 6 bases. Looked up from germline, CDR1 is SGHRS and CDR2 is YFSETQ. The CDR3 totals 12 residues. Trimming removed 2 bases from V and 4 bases from J, with 6 bases in between. The CDR3 sequence is CASSLQGTEAFF. CDR3 nucleotide sequence: TGCGCCAGCAGCTTACAGGGCACTGAAGCTTTCTTT.

This clone was seen a single time. The V gene is TRBV5-1, the J gene TRBJ2-7, with TRBD2 matching over 14 bases. V was pared by 5 bases and J by 5 bases, with 6 bases of the junction left unmatched. Germline V CDR1 and CDR2: SGHRS, YFSETQ. This CDR3 contains 15 residues. The CDR3 here is CASSPGTSGGHEQYF. CDR3 nucleotide sequence: TGCGCCAGCAGTCCTGGGACTAGCGGGGGCCACGAGCAGTACTTC.

The gene calls are TRBV6-5 and TRBJ2-5, with TRBD2 as a possible D gene (7 bases). This CDR3 has 15 amino acids. The germline gives CDR1 MNHEY, CDR2 SVGAGI. Deletions cut 6 bases from V and 3 bases from J, with 17 bases between. The chain's CDR3 is CASSTLRGPEETQYF. CDR3 DNA: TGTGCCAGCAGCACACTGCGGGGGCCGGAAGAGACCCAGTACTTC.

J is TRBJ2-7 and V is TRBV6-5; 7 nucleotides agree with TRBD2. The CDR3 covers 15 residues. Unmatched junction bases numbered 15, after V lost 6 bases and J lost 7 bases. Germline V gene lookup returns CDR1 MNHEY and CDR2 SVGAGI. CDR3 sequence (DNA): TGTGCCAGCAGCCCCACGGGGAGGGAACTTTGGGAGCAGTACTTC. Protein product: CASSPTGRELWEQYF.

This rearrangement joins TRBV2 to TRBJ2-7; 7 bases line up with TRBD1. After removal of 5 bases from V and 0 bases from J, the junction contained 13 bases not matched to a gene. CDR3 length: 17 residues. The V gene's germline CDR1 is SNHLY and CDR2 FYNNEI. The CDR3 DNA reads TGTGCCAGCAGTACCACTCTTGACAGGGCCGGCTCCTACGAGCAGTACTTC. It translates to CASSTTLDRAGSYEQYF.

The genes are TRBV4-1 and TRBJ2-1, with D unresolved. This CDR3 contains 15 residues. The germline CDR1 and CDR2 sequences are MGHRA and YSYEKL. V gave up 1 base and J gave up 4 bases, with 11 bases separating them. CDR3 in DNA: TGCGCCAGCAGCCAAGTTGGCTCTAGATACAATGAGCAGTTCTTC. Amino acids: CASSQVGSRYNEQFF.

The V call is TRBV11-3, the J call TRBJ2-6; TRBD2 aligns across 7 bases. The CDR3 consists of 16 residues. Germline V gives CDR1 SGHNT, CDR2 YENEEA. Losses at the gene ends were 5 bases for V and 0 bases for J; bases not matched to a gene: 4. The CDR3: CASSRRGVSGANVLTF. The CDR3 DNA is TGTGCCAGCAGCCGACGGGGGGTCTCTGGGGCCAACGTCCTGACTTTC. Drawing the rest from reference TRBV11-3 and TRBJ2-6, the complete variable domain is EAGVVQSPRYKIIEKKQPVAFWCNPISGHNTLYWYLQNLGQGPELLIRYENEEAVDDSQLPKDRFSAERLKGVDSTLKIQPAELGDSAVYLCASSRRGVSGANVLTFGAGSRLTVL.

The V call is TRBV27, the J call TRBJ2-6; TRBD1 is a possible D gene (6 bases). V was cut by 2 bases and J by 2 bases, with 16 bases left in between. The germline gives CDR1 MNHEY, CDR2 SMNVEV (reference sequence). The CDR3 contains 18 residues. The DNA for the CDR3 is TGTGCCAGCAGTTTAAGCGTCCCTCACAGGGCTGGGGCCAACGTCCTGACTTTC. Its translation is CASSLSVPHRAGANVLTF.

This clone was counted once. The V gene is TRBV6-6, the J gene TRBJ2-3, with D unresolved. The V end was cut by 5 bases, the J end by 6 bases, with 9 bases between. The germline V gene has CDR1 MNHNY and CDR2 SVGAGI (reference sequence). The CDR3 runs to 12 residues. The CDR3 spells CASSAHRDTQYF. In DNA, the CDR3 is TGTGCCAGCAGTGCCCACCGGGATACGCAGTATTTT.

The V and J genes are TRBV11-2 and TRBJ2-7; D gene unclear. Deletions cut 1 base from V and 3 bases from J, with 7 bases between. The CDR3 has 13 amino acids. CDR1 and CDR2 from the germline V gene are SGHAT and FQNNGV. CDR3 sequence (DNA): TGTGCCAGCAGCTTAGTCTCGAGCTACGAGCAGTACTTC. Translation: CASSLVSSYEQYF.

J is TRBJ2-7 and V is TRBV30; D unresolved. This CDR3 spans 13 amino acids. V was pared by 2 bases and J by 2 bases, with 10 bases between. Germline loops: CDR1 GTSNPN, CDR2 SVGIG (reference sequence). The CDR3 DNA reads TGTGCCTGGAGTCACACTGGGCCCTACGAGCAGTACTTC. It codes for CAWSHTGPYEQYF.

The chain is built from TRBV27 and TRBJ2-1; D is possibly TRBD2 (5 bases). The germline V and J ends were trimmed by 7 bases and 0 bases, with 10 bases remaining between them. Germline V gene sequence: CDR1 MNHEY, CDR2 SMNVEV (reference sequence). This CDR3 has 14 residues. CDR3 DNA: TGTGCCAGCACCCCGGGGAGCTCCTACAATGAGCAGTTCTTC. Protein: CASTPGSSYNEQFF.

The chain couples TRBV2 to TRBJ1-3; TRBD1 is a possible D gene (6 bases). The germline V gene encodes CDR1 SNHLY and CDR2 FYNNEI. The CDR3 runs 14 residues. V was cut by 6 bases and J by 0 bases, with 9 bases left in between. This chain's CDR3 is CASRTGSSGNTIYF. CDR3 coding DNA: TGTGCCAGCAGAACAGGGAGCTCTGGAAACACCATATATTTT.

The J gene is TRBJ2-2, the V gene TRBV11-2, with 7 bases lining up with TRBD2. The V segment lost 4 bases and the J segment 3 bases; nucleotides outside the gene matches: 5. There are 15 residues in the CDR3. The germline gives CDR1 SGHAT, CDR2 FQNNGV. For the CDR3, the DNA is TGTGCCAGCAGCTCCACGGGACTACACACCGGGGAGCTGTTTTTT. Amino acids: CASSSTGLHTGELFF.

The chain couples TRBV5-4 to TRBJ2-5; the D is unclear. The CDR3 covers 15 residues. Trimming shortened V by 0 bases and J by 2 bases, and 11 bases separated the two germline ends. Germline loops: CDR1 SGHNT, CDR2 YYREEE (reference sequence). This CDR3 is CASSLADNRQETQYF. As DNA, the CDR3 is TGTGCCAGCAGCTTGGCCGACAACAGACAAGAGACCCAGTACTTC.

This clone was recorded only once. J is TRBJ2-5 and V is TRBV5-1; D possibly corresponds to TRBD2 (6 bases). Germline V gene lookup returns CDR1 SGHRS and CDR2 YFSETQ. With 3 bases removed from V and 5 bases from J, the gap between germline ends came to 11 bases. The CDR3 has 13 amino acids. The CDR3 sequence: CASSSTSWETQYF. Written as DNA, the CDR3 is TGCGCCAGCAGCTCCACTAGCTGGGAGACCCAGTACTTC.

The chain has TRBV5-1 and TRBJ2-5; TRBD1 aligns across 7 bases. CDR1 is SGHRS, CDR2 YFSETQ, per germline. Trimming took 3 bases from V and 2 from J; bases not matched to a gene: 1. The CDR3 has 13 residues. The CDR3 here is CASSWTGQETQYF. CDR3 sequence (DNA): TGCGCCAGCAGCTGGACAGGACAAGAGACCCAGTACTTC.

The V gene is TRBV5-1, the J gene TRBJ2-3; TRBD2 matches 15 bases. The J segment lost 5 bases and the V segment lost 3 bases, leaving 4 bases of the junction unmatched. The CDR3 spans 16 residues. CDR1 and CDR2 (germline): SGHRS, YFSETQ. Here the CDR3 DNA reads TGCGCCAGCAGCTGGGGACTAGCGGGGGGTGAAGATACGCAGTATTTT. Translated: CASSWGLAGGEDTQYF.

The J gene is TRBJ1-2, the V gene TRBV4-1; no firm D call. Germline V CDR1 and CDR2: MGHRA, YSYEKL. The CDR3 loop spans 14 amino acids. V was cut by 0 bases and J by 6 bases, with 11 bases left in between. The CDR3 reads CASSQDSLLDGYTF. CDR3 nucleotides: TGCGCCAGCAGCCAAGACAGTCTTCTGGATGGCTACACCTTC.

The gene calls are TRBV5-1 and TRBJ2-3; the D gene is possibly TRBD2 (5 bases). The CDR3 is 11 residues long. Germline CDR1 reads SGHRS; CDR2 reads YFSETQ. V lost 0 bases and J lost 11, with 7 bases in between. The CDR3 spells CASSLVSEQYF. CDR3 nucleotides: TGCGCCAGCAGCTTGGTTAGCGAGCAGTATTTT.

The chain recombines TRBV4-1 with TRBJ2-5; 7 positions agree with TRBD2. CDR1 and CDR2 from the germline V gene are MGHRA and YSYEKL. V lost 6 bases and J lost 2; bases outside the gene matches: 6. CDR3 length equals 14 residues. Here the CDR3 reads CASSRLAEQETQYF. The CDR3 bases are TGCGCCAGCAGTCGACTAGCTGAACAAGAGACCCAGTACTTC.

The rearrangement uses TRBV6-5 and TRBJ1-1; D possibly corresponds to TRBD1 (5 bases). The CDR3 runs to 14 residues. Germline CDR1 MNHEY, CDR2 SVGAGI. Trimming pared 6 bases from V and 4 bases from J, leaving 15 bases between. CDR3 protein: CASRYDRTGTEAFF. CDR3 coding DNA: TGTGCCAGCAGATACGACAGAACGGGCACTGAAGCTTTCTTT.

The chain has TRBV11-2 and TRBJ2-7; TRBD1 agrees at 9 bases. V lost 3 bases, J lost 3 bases, and 9 bases stayed unmatched. CDR1 is SGHAT, CDR2 FQNNGV, per germline. The CDR3 is 16 residues long. CDR3 sequence (DNA): TGTGCCAGCAGCTTGGGCCCGGGACAGGGTATCTACGAGCAGTACTTC. Its protein is CASSLGPGQGIYEQYF.

CDR3 in amino acids: CASSLVGALNTEAFF. The CDR3 bases are TGCGCCAGCAGCTTGGTGGGGGCCCTGAACACTGAAGCTTTCTTT. This sequence joins TRBV5-1 and TRBJ1-1, with D maybe TRBD1 (6 bases). The CDR3 has 15 amino acids. The V end lost 0 bases, the J end lost 0 bases, and 9 bases lay between the germline ends. In germline, CDR1 is SGHRS, CDR2 YFSETQ. The variable domain in full, completed from reference TRBV5-1 and TRBJ1-1, reads KAGVTQTPRYLIKTRGQQVTLSCSPISGHRSVSWYQQTPGQGLQFLFEYFSETQRNKGNFPGRFSGRQFSNSRSEMNVSTLELGDSALYLCASSLVGALNTEAFFGQGTRLTVV.

V is TRBV28 and J is TRBJ1-5, with D maybe TRBD1 (5 bases). Germline V gene lookup returns CDR1 MDHEN and CDR2 SYDVKM. Trimming shortened V by 5 bases and J by 4 bases, and 15 bases separated the two germline ends. The CDR3 length is 15 residues. The CDR3 nucleotides read TGTGCCAGCAGTCCTCCGGGACTCTATAATCAGCCCCAGCATTTT. This encodes CASSPPGLYNQPQHF.

The chain uses TRBV20-1 and TRBJ2-5; tentative D call: TRBD2 (6 bases). Germline CDR1 DFQATT, CDR2 SNEGSKA (reference sequence). The germline V and J ends were trimmed by 5 bases and 8 bases, with 12 bases remaining between them. This CDR3 spans 11 amino acids. The CDR3 region is CSAPGDVTQYF. Written as DNA, the CDR3 is TGCAGTGCTCCGGGGGATGTAACCCAGTACTTC.